Following are 21 T cell receptor beta chains from one sample sequenced in a study of T cell clusters in autoimmune cytopenias. TRB amplification used roughly 250 ng of peripheral blood genomic DNA. TRB was amplified by touch-down multiplex PCR, primer pools A and B combined. One entry per CDR3 protein, without DNA, is what TCRdb gives after re-calling the multiplex PCR reads. This table lists roughly 6,900 distinct CDR3 sequences. The data were also submitted as part of a second study, on T cell repertoires in aging, cancer and after chemotherapy.

Input material: peripheral blood. Receptors were obtained from a human donor in good health.

This clonotype is labeled medium-sized (0.01 to 0.1%) based on frequency. CDR3 amino acids: CASSAPEWGEQFF. The chain carries TRBV5-1 and TRBJ2-1; TCRdb picks TRBD1, but there is no DNA to check that call. The CDR3 is 13 amino acids. CDR1 SGHRS and CDR2 YFSETQ come from the germline V gene.

The V gene is TRBV6-6, the J gene TRBJ1-3. Germline values: CDR1 MNHNY, CDR2 SVGAGI (reference sequence). The CDR3 is 16 amino acids. CDR3 amino acids: CASSYAARSSGNTIYF.

This rearrangement joins TRBV6-1 to TRBJ2-7; without DNA, the TCRdb call of TRBD2 cannot be checked. Germline V gene data show CDR1 as MNHNS and CDR2 as SASEGT. The CDR3 is 15 residues long. CDR3 sequence reads: CASSEAASFPYEQYF.

Measured by frequency, this clonotype is medium-sized. The J gene is TRBJ1-2, the V gene TRBV6-2 or TRBV6-3. Germline CDR1 reads MNHEY; CDR2 reads SVGEGT. This CDR3 region has 13 residues. CDR3 region: CASSSPVTYGYTF.

This clonotype registers medium-sized by frequency. The chain links TRBV19 to TRBJ2-7; absent DNA, TCRdb's TRBD2 call cannot be checked. The CDR3 spans 14 residues. CDR1 LNHDA and CDR2 SQIVND come from the germline V gene (reference sequence). This CDR3 is CASSMASGTYEQYF.

In terms of frequency, this clonotype is large. The chain has TRBV29-1 and TRBJ2-3; as DNA is missing, the TRBD2 call by TCRdb cannot be tested. Germline V gene sequence: CDR1 SQVTM, CDR2 ANQGSEA. The CDR3 consists of 13 residues. CDR3 in amino acids: CSVEGSGTDTQYF.

Frequency places this clonotype as medium-sized. The J gene is TRBJ1-4, the V gene TRBV6-5. Germline V gene data show CDR1 as MNHEY and CDR2 as SVGAGI. This CDR3 has 15 residues. CDR3 loop: CASSYSTAPSEKLFF.

This clonotype ranks as medium-sized in terms of frequency. V gene TRBV19 combines with J gene TRBJ2-3; no DNA is available, so the TRBD1 call from TCRdb remains unchecked. Germline CDR1 reads LNHDA; CDR2 reads SQIVND (reference sequence). CDR3 size: 12 residues. This CDR3 is CASSTQGWTQYF. The variable domain in full, with the rest retrieved from reference TRBV19 and TRBJ2-3, is DGGITQSPKYLFRKEGQNVTLSCEQNLNHDAMYWYRQDPGQGLRLIYYSQIVNDFQKGDIAEGYSVSREKKESFPLTVTSAQKNPTAFYLCASSTQGWTQYFGPGTRLTVL.

The gene calls are TRBV30 and TRBJ2-6; as DNA is missing, the TRBD1 call by TCRdb cannot be tested. Germline assignment: CDR1 GTSNPN and CDR2 SVGIG (reference sequence). CDR3 length: 15 amino acids. The CDR3 here is CAWSSGGSGANVLTF.

By frequency, this clonotype registers medium-sized. The chain has TRBV19 and TRBJ2-1; the TCRdb call, TRBD2, lacks DNA for checking. CDR3 length: 14 residues. In germline, CDR1 is LNHDA, CDR2 SQIVND (reference sequence). CDR3: CASSRGGNVDEQFF.

The V gene is TRBV6-1, the J gene TRBJ2-7; the D gene TCRdb calls, TRBD1, cannot be checked with no DNA. CDR1 is MNHNS and CDR2 is SASEGT in the germline V gene. The CDR3 spans 15 residues. This CDR3 is CASSELRGPSYEQYF.

The V gene is TRBV7-9, the J gene TRBJ2-7; TCRdb gives TRBD2 as the D gene, but with no DNA this cannot be confirmed. The CDR3 has 14 residues. CDR1 and CDR2 from the germline V gene are SEHNR and FQNEAQ (reference sequence). The CDR3 reads CASSRGGTDYEQYF.

V and J are TRBV12-3 or TRBV12-4 and TRBJ1-2. The CDR3 consists of 13 residues. CDR3 region: CASSGTSDYGYTF.

The chain uses TRBV4-3 and TRBJ1-1. The CDR3 loop spans 13 amino acids. Germline CDR1 is LGHNA and CDR2 is YSLEER. The CDR3 protein is CASSQGVNTEAFF.

The chain has TRBV11-1 and TRBJ1-1. The CDR3 length is 15 residues. The germline V gene encodes CDR1 SGHAT and CDR2 FQDESV (reference sequence). The CDR3 here is CASSLIEGKVTEAFF. Supplemented by reference TRBV11-1 and TRBJ1-1, the full variable domain reads EAEVAQSPRYKITEKSQAVAFWCDPISGHATLYWYRQILGQGPELLVQFQDESVVDDSQLPKDRFSAERLKGVDSTLKIQPAELGDSAMYLCASSLIEGKVTEAFFGQGTRLTVV.

The chain carries TRBV6-1 and TRBJ1-1; checking the TCRdb D call of TRBD1 is not possible without DNA. The CDR3 totals 13 residues. Germline lookup yields CDR1 MNHNS and CDR2 SASEGT. The CDR3 spells CASIFRGETEAFF.

This chain links TRBV18 with TRBJ1-1; TCRdb proposes TRBD1, but this gene call is untestable without DNA. CDR1 KGHSH and CDR2 LQKENI come from the germline V gene. The CDR3 sequence is 15 residues long. The CDR3 is CASSPSLQGSTEAFF. The full variable domain, its missing parts supplied by reference TRBV18 and TRBJ1-1, is NAGVMQNPRHLVRRRGQEARLRCSPMKGHSHVYWYRQLPEEGLKFMVYLQKENIIDESGMPKERFSAEFPKEGPSILRIQQVVRGDSAAYFCASSPSLQGSTEAFFGQGTRLTVV.

The rearrangement joins TRBV6-5 to TRBJ1-1; checking the TCRdb D call of TRBD1 is not possible without DNA. The germline CDR1 and CDR2 sequences are MNHEY and SVGAGI. The CDR3 totals 14 residues. CDR3 amino acids: CASSYSGGNTEAFF.

The V and J genes are TRBV6-4 and TRBJ1-5; lacking DNA, the TRBD1 call made by TCRdb goes unchecked. Germline V CDR1 and CDR2: MRHNA, SNTAGT. The CDR3 loop spans 15 amino acids. The chain's CDR3 is CASNRTATNYQPQHF.

V is TRBV6-1 and J is TRBJ2-1; the D call of TRBD2 rests on TCRdb alone, since no DNA is present to check it. The CDR3 has 16 amino acids. Germline CDR1 is MNHNS and CDR2 is SASEGT. The CDR3 spells CASSGVSGGAYNEQFF.

This clonotype is labeled medium-sized based on frequency. The chain links TRBV6-5 to TRBJ2-5. CDR1 is MNHEY and CDR2 is SVGAGI in the germline V gene. The CDR3 covers 15 residues. The CDR3 loop reads CASSYSGSSGETQYF.